The source of this TCR beta chain is a study of OX40 agonist ivuxolimab in advanced cancers. At the level of the study: The patients' treatment was ivuxolimab, an agonistic anti-OX40 (CD134) antibody. Subjects had a mean age of around 63 years, with a range of about 23 to 79; around 80% were male.

There are 15 residues in the CDR3. Germline CDR1 SGHTA, CDR2 FQGNSA. V lost 1 base, J lost 7 bases, and 5 bases stayed unmatched. Some clones are missing from TCRdb's copy, which holds only in-frame ones; the method was immunoSEQ multiplex PCR. The sample lists some 25,000 clones, more than 75% occurring once. This chain uses TRBV7-2 with TRBJ1-5; 9 bases map to TRBD1. The source was CD4+ or CD8+ T cells sorted from blood, collected in a trial of the OX40 agonist ivuxolimab. The origin of this receptor is an adult with an advanced solid tumor such as melanoma, head and neck, liver or kidney cancer. Here the CDR3 DNA reads TGTGCCAGCAGCTTAGAGCACAGGGGGCGGCAGCCCCAGCATTTT. Amino acid sequence: CASSLEHRGRQPQHF. Full variable domain (remainder filled in from reference TRBV7-2 and TRBJ1-5): GAGVSQSPSNKVTEKGKDVELRCDPISGHTALYWYRQSLGQGLEFLIYFQGNSAPDKSGLPSDRFSAERTGGSVSTLTIQRTQQEDSAVYLCASSLEHRGRQPQHFGDGTRLSIL.